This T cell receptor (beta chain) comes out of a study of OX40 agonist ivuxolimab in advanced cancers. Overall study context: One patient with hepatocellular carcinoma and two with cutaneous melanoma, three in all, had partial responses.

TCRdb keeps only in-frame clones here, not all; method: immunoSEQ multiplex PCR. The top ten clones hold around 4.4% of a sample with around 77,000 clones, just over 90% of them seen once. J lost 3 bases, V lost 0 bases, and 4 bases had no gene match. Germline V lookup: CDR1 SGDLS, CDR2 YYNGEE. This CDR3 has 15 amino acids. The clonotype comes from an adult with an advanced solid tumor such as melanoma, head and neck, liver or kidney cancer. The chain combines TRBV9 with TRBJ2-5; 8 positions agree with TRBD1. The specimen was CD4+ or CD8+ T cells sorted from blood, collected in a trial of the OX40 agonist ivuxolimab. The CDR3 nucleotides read TGTGCCAGCAGCGTAGGAGCAGGGGGCGAAGAGACCCAGTACTTC. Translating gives CASSVGAGGEETQYF. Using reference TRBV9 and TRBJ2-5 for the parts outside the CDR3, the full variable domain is DSGVTQTPKHLITATGQRVTLRCSPRSGDLSVYWYQQSLDQGLQFLIQYYNGEERAKGNILERFSAQQFPDLHSELNLSSLELGDSALYFCASSVGAGGEETQYFGPGTRLLVL.